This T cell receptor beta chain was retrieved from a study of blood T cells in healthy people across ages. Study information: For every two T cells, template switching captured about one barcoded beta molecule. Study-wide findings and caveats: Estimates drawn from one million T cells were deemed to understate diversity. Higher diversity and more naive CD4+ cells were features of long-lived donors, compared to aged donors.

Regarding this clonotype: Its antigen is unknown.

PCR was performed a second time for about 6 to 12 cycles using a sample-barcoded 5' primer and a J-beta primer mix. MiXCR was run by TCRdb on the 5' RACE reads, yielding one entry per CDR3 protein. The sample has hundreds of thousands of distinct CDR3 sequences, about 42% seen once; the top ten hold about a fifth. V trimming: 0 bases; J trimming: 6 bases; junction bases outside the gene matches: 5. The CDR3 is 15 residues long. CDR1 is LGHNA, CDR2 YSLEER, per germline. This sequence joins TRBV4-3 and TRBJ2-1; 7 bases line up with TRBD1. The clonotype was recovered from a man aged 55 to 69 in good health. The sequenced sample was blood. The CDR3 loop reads CASSQDMTGSNEQFF. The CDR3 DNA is TGCGCCAGCAGCCAAGACATGACAGGGAGCAATGAGCAGTTCTTC.